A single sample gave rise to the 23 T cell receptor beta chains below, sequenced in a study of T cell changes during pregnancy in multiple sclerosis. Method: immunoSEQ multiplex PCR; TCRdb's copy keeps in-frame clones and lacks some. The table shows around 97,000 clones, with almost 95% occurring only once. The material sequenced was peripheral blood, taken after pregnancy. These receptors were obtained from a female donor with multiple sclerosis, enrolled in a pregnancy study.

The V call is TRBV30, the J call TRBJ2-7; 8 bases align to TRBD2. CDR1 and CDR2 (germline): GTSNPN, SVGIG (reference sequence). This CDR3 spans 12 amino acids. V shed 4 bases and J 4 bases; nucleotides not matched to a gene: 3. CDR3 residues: CAWKLAAYEQYF. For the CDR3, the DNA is TGTGCCTGGAAACTAGCGGCATACGAGCAGTACTTC. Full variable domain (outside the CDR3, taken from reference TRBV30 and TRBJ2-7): SQTIHQWPATLVQPVGSPLSLECTVEGTSNPNLYWYRQAAGRGLQLLFYSVGIGQISSEVPQNLSASRPQDRQFILSSKKLLLSDSGFYLCAWKLAAYEQYFGPGTRLTVT.

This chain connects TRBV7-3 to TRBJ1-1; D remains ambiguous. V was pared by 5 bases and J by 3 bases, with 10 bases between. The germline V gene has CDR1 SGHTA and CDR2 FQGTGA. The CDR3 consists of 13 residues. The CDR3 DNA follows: TGTGCCAGCAGCGGTGAGTCTTACACTGAAGCTTTCTTT. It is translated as CASSGESYTEAFF.

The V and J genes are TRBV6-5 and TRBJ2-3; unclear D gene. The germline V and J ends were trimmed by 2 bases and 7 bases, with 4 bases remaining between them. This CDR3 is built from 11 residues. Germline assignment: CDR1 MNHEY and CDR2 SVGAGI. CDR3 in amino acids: CASSYANTQYF. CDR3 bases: TGTGCCAGCAGTTACGCGAATACGCAGTATTTT.

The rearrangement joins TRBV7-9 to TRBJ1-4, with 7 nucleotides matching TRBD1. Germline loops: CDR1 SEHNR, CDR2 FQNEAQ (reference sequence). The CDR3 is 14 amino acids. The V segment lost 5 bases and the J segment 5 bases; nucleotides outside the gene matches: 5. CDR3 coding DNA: TGTGCCAGCAGCAAGACAGGGTCAAATGAAAAACTGTTTTTT. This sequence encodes CASSKTGSNEKLFF.

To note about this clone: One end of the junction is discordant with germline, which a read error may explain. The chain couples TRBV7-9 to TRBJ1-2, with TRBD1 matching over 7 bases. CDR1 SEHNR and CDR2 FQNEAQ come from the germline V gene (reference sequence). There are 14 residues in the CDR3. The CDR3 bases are TGTGCCAGCAGCATAGCAGGGGGGGACTATGGCTACACCTTC. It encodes CASSIAGGDYGYTF.

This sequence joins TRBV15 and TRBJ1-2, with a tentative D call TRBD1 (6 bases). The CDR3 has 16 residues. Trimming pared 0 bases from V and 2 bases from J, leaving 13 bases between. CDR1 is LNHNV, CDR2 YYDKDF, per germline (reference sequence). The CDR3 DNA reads TGTGCCACCAGCAGAGAGATGACAGGCCCAAACTATGGCTACACCTTC. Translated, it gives CATSREMTGPNYGYTF. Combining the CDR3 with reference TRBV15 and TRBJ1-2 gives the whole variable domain DAMVIQNPRYQVTQFGKPVTLSCSQTLNHNVMYWYQQKSSQAPKLLFHYYDKDFNNEADTPDNFQSRRPNTSFCFLDIRSPGLGDTAMYLCATSREMTGPNYGYTFGSGTRLTVV.

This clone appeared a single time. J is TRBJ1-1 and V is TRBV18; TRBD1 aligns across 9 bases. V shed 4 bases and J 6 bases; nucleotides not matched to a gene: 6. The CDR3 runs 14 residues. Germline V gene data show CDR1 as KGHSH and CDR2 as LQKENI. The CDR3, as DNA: TGTGCCAGCTCACGGGACAGGGTACTTGCTGAAGCTTTCTTT. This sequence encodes CASSRDRVLAEAFF.

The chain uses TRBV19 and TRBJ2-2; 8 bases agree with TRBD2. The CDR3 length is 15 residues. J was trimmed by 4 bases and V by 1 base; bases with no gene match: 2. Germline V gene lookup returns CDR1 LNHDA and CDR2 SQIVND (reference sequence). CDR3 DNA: TGTGCCAGTAGTATAGGACTAGCGAGCACCGGGGAGCTGTTTTTT. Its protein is CASSIGLASTGELFF.

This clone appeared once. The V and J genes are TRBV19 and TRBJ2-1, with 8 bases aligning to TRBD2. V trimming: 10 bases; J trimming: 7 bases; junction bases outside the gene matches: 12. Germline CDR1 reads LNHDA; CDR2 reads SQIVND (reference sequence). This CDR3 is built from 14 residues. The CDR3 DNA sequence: TGTGCCACCCAGGTAGAAGCGGGGGTTAATGAGCAGTTCTTC. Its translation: CATQVEAGVNEQFF.

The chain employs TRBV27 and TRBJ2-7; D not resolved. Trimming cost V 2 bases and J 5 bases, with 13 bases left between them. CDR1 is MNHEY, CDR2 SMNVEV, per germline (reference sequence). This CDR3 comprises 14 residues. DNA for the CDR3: TGTGCCAGCAGTTTACGGAGTTTGTTCCACGAGCAGTACTTC. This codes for CASSLRSLFHEQYF.

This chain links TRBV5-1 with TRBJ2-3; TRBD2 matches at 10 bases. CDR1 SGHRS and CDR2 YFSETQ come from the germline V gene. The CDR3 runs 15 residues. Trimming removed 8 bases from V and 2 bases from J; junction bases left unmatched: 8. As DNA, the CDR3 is TGCGCCAGTAGGGCTAGCGGGAGAGACACAGATACGCAGTATTTT. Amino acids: CASRASGRDTDTQYF.

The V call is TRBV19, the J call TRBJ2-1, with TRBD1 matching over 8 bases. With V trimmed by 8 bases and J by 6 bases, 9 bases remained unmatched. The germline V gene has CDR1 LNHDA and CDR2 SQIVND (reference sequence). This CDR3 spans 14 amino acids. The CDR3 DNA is TGTGCCAGTCGTTCAGGGGGCTCAGGCAATGAGCAGTTCTTC. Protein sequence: CASRSGGSGNEQFF.

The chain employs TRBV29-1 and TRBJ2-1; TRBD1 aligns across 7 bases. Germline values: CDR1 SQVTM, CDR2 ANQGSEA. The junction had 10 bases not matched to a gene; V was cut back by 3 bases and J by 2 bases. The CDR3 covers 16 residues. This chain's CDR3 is CSVEVGEGATYNEQFF. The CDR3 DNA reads TGCAGCGTTGAGGTGGGTGAGGGGGCTACCTACAATGAGCAGTTCTTC.

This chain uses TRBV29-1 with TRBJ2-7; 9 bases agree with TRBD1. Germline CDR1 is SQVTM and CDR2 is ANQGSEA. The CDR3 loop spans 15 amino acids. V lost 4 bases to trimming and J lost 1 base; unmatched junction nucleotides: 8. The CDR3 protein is CSVAPWTGVSYEQYF. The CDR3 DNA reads TGCAGCGTTGCCCCGTGGACAGGGGTTTCCTACGAGCAGTACTTC.

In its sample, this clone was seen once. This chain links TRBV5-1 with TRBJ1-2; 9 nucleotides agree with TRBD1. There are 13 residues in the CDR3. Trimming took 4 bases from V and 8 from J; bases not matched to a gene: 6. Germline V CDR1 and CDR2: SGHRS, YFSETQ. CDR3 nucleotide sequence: TGCGCCAGCAGCCTGGACAGGGGTCGGGGCTACACCTTC. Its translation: CASSLDRGRGYTF.

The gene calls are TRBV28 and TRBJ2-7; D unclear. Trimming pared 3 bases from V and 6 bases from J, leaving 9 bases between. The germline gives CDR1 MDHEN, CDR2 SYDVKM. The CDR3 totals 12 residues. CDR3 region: CASSLRKGEQYF. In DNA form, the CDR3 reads TGTGCCAGCAGTTTGCGGAAAGGCGAGCAGTACTTC.

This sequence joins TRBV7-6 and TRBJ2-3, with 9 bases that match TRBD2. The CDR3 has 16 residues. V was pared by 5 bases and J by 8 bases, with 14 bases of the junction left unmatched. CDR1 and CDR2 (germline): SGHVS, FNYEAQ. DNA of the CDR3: TGTGCCAGCAGCACGGACATAGCGGGGGCCTCGGGTACGCAGTATTTT. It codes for CASSTDIAGASGTQYF.

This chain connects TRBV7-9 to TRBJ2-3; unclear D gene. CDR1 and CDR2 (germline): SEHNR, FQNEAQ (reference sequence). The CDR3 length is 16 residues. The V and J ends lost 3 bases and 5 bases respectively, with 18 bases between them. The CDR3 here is CASSLLSGGMGDTQYF. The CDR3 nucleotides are TGTGCCAGCAGCTTGCTATCGGGTGGCATGGGAGATACGCAGTATTTT.

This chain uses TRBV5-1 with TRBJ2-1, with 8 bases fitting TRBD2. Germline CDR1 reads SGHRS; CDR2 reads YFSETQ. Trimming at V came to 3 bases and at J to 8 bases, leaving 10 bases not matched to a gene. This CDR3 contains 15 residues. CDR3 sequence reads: CASSSGLDLPDEQFF. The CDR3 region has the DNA TGCGCCAGCAGCTCGGGACTAGACCTCCCAGATGAGCAGTTCTTC.

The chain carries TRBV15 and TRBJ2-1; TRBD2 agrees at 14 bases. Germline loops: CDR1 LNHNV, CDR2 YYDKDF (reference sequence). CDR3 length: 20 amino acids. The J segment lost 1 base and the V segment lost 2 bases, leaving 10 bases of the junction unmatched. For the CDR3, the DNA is TGTGCCACCAGCAGACCCGTCGGACTAGCGGGAGGAGGGTCCTACAATGAGCAGTTCTTC. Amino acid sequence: CATSRPVGLAGGGSYNEQFF.

The chain's CDR3 is CASSSLTGKGTEAFF. The DNA for the CDR3 is TGCGCCAGCAGCTCCCTAACAGGGAAGGGCACTGAAGCTTTCTTT. The rearrangement joins TRBV5-1 to TRBJ1-1, with D maybe TRBD1 (6 bases). Between the trimmed V and J ends, which lost 3 bases and 4 bases, there was a span of 16 bases. CDR1 and CDR2 (germline): SGHRS, YFSETQ. This CDR3 is built from 15 residues.

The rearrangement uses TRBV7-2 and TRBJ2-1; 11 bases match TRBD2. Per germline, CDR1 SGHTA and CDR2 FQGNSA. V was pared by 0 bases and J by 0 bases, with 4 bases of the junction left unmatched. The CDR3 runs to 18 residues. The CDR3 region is CASSLASGGASSYNEQFF. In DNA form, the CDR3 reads TGTGCCAGCAGCTTAGCTAGCGGGGGGGCCAGCTCCTACAATGAGCAGTTCTTC. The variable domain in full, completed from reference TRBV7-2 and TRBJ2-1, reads GAGVSQSPSNKVTEKGKDVELRCDPISGHTALYWYRQSLGQGLEFLIYFQGNSAPDKSGLPSDRFSAERTGGSVSTLTIQRTQQEDSAVYLCASSLASGGASSYNEQFFGPGTRLTVL.

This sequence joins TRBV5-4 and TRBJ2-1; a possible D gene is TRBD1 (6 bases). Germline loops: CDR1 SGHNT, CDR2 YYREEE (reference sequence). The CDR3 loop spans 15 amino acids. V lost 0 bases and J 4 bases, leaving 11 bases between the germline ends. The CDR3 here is CASSLVGTSYNEQFF. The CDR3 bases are TGTGCCAGCAGCTTGGTGGGGACAAGTTACAATGAGCAGTTCTTC.